Listed below are T cell receptor beta chains from one sample, sequenced in a study of blood T cell repertoires in COVID-19. Sequencing used immunoSEQ multiplex PCR; TCRdb keeps in-frame clones, though not all of them. In the table there are roughly 180,000 clones, more than 80% of which are singletons. Sequencing input: peripheral blood. The receptor set was obtained from a woman in her sixties with acute or convalescent COVID-19. Both conserved end residues are part of each CDR3. The order of the fields is V gene, clone size, J gene, D gene, CDR3 protein. D genes are given only for firm matches. Expanded clones are given a class, and other clones once, few, many or no size at all.

>TRBV13|once|TRBJ2-5|NA
CASSYKNQETQYF
>TRBV7-8|NA|TRBJ2-2|TRBD2
CASSFQGLAGGYQNTGELFF
>TRBV10-1|NA|TRBJ1-1|NA
CASSDEGTEAFF
>TRBV15|once|TRBJ1-4|NA
CATSRGRGSEKLFF
>TRBV6-5|once|TRBJ2-2|TRBD1
CASSRTGGRTGELFF
>TRBV6-1|NA|TRBJ1-4|NA
CASIEGNEKLFF
>TRBV3-1/TRBV3-2|NA|TRBJ1-2|NA
CASSQDFRGADGYTF
>TRBV19|NA|TRBJ2-1|TRBD2
CASSIGASGSSYNEQFF
>TRBV5-1|NA|TRBJ1-6|NA
CASSLEDSQNSPLHF
>TRBV28|NA|TRBJ2-7|NA
CASSRLAYEQYF
>TRBV7-2|NA|TRBJ2-1|TRBD1
CASSLGTGGGEQFF
>TRBV19|NA|TRBJ2-2|TRBD1
CASIQGVNTGELFF
>TRBV5-8|NA|TRBJ1-4|NA
CASSFGDTQGEKLFF
>TRBV6-5|once|TRBJ2-1|TRBD2
CASRASGGGYNEQFF
>TRBV6-5|once|TRBJ2-7|NA
CASSPWTVPYEQYF
>TRBV28|NA|TRBJ2-1|TRBD2
CASSLGGLAGTYNEQFF
>TRBV28|NA|TRBJ1-5|NA
CASSLLVTGIGNQPQHF
>TRBV9|NA|TRBJ1-2|NA
CASSVGVLDSYGYTF
>TRBV5-1|NA|TRBJ2-3|TRBD1
CASSYGDRASTDTQYF
>TRBV30|once|TRBJ1-1|NA
CAWSPDREAFF
>TRBV3-1/TRBV3-2|NA|TRBJ1-2|NA
CASSQSSGSGYTF
>TRBV28|NA|TRBJ1-2|NA
CASRQGRTYGYTF
>TRBV9|NA|TRBJ1-6|NA
CASSVRQESPLHF
>TRBV7-2|NA|TRBJ1-1|NA
CASSLQGVGNTEAFF
>TRBV2|NA|TRBJ1-1|NA
CASSQDKLGAFF